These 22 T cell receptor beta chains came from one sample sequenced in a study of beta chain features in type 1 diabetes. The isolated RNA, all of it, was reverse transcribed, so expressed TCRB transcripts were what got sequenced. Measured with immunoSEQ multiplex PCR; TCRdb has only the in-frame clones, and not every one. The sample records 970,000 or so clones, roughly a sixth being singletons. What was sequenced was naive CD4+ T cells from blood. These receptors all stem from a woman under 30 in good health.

This CDR3 reads CASSPGLSYEQYF. The CDR3 DNA is TGTGCCAGCAGCCCGGGCCTTTCCTACGAGCAGTACTTC. This chain links TRBV7-2 with TRBJ2-7; D is unclear. This CDR3 comprises 13 residues. The V and J ends lost 5 bases and 1 base respectively, with 9 bases between them. The germline CDR1 and CDR2 sequences are SGHTA and FQGNSA.

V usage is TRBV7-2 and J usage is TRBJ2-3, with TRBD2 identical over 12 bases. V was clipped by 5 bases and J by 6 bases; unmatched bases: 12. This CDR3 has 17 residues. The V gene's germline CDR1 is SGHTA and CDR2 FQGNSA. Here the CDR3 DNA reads TGTGCCAGCAGCACCAAAAAGACTAGCGGGAGACCCGATACGCAGTATTTT. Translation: CASSTKKTSGRPDTQYF.

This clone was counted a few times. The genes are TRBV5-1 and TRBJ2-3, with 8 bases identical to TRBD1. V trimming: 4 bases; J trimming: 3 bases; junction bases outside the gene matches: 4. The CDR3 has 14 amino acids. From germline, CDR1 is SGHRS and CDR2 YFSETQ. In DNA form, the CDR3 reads TGCGCCAGCAGCGCGGACAGGGATACAGATACGCAGTATTTT. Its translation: CASSADRDTDTQYF.

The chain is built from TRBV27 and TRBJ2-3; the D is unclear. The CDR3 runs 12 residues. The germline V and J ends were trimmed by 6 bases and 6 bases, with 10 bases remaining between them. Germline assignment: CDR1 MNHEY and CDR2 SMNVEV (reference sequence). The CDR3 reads CASRPPGDTQYF. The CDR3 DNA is TGTGCCAGCAGGCCTCCTGGGGATACGCAGTATTTT.

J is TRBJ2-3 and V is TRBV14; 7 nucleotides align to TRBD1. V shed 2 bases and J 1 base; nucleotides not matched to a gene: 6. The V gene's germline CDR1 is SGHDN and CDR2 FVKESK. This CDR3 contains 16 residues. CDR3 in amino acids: CASSQNRGRGTDTQYF. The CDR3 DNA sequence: TGTGCCAGCAGCCAAAACAGGGGCCGGGGCACAGATACGCAGTATTTT.

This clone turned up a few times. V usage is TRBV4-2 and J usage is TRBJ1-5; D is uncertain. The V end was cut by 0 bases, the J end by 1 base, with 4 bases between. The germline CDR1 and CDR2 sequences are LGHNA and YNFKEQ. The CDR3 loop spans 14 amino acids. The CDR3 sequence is CASSQERSNQPQHF. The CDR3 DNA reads TGTGCCAGCAGCCAAGAGAGGAGCAATCAGCCCCAGCATTTT.

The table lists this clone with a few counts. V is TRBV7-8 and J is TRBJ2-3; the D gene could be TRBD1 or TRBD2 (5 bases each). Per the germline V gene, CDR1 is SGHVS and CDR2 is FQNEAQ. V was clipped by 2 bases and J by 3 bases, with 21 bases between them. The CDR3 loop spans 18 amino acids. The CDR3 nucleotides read TGTGCCAGCAGCTTATTCGTCGGTAGAGGGGAACGAACAGATACGCAGTATTTT. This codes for CASSLFVGRGERTDTQYF. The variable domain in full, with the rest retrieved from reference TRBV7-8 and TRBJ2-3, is GAGVSQSPRYKVAKRGQDVALRCDPISGHVSLFWYQQALGQGPEFLTYFQNEAQLDKSGLPSDRFFAERPEGSVSTLKIQRTQQEDSAVYLCASSLFVGRGERTDTQYFGPGTRLTVL.

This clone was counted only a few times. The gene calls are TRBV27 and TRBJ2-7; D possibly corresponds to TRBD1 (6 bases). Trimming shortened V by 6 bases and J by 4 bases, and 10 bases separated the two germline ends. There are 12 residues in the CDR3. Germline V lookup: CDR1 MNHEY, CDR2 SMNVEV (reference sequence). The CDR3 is CASSPQGYEQYF. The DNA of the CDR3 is TGTGCCAGCAGCCCACAGGGTTACGAGCAGTACTTC.

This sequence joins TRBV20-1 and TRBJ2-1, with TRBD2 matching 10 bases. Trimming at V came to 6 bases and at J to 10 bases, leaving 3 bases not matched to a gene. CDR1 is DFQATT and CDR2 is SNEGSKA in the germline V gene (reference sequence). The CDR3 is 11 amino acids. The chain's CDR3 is CSATGLAEQFF. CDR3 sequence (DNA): TGCAGTGCCACGGGACTAGCGGAGCAGTTCTTC.

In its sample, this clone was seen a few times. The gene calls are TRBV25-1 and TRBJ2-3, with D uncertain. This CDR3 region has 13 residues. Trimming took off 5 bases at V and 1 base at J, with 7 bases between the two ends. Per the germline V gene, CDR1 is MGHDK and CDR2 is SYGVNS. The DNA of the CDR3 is TGTGCCAGCAGTCAGCAGGGCACAGATACGCAGTATTTT. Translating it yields CASSQQGTDTQYF.

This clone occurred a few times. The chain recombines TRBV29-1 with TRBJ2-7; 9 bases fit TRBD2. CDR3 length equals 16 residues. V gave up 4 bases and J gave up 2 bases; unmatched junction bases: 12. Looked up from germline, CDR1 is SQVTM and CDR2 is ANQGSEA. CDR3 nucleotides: TGCAGCGTTGGTACCTATAGCGGGAGAGCCCCCTACGAGCAGTACTTC. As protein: CSVGTYSGRAPYEQYF.

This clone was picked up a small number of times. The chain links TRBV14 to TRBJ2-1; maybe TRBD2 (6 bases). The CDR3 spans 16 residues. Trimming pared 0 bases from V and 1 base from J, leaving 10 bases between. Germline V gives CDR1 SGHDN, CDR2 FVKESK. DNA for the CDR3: TGTGCCAGCAGCCAAGAGATGGGGGGATCCTACAATGAGCAGTTCTTC. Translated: CASSQEMGGSYNEQFF.

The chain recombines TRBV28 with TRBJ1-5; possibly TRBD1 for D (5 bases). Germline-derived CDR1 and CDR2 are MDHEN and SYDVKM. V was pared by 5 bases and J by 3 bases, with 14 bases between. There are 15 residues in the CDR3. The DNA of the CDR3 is TGTGCCAGCAGTACGGCCGGGGCGGACAATCAGCCCCAGCATTTT. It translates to CASSTAGADNQPQHF.

Written as DNA, the CDR3 is TGCGCCAGCAGCCAAGATGCGGTGTTTAGCTATGGCTACACCTTC. This gives the protein CASSQDAVFSYGYTF. The chain recombines TRBV4-3 with TRBJ1-2; D not certain. The CDR3 has 15 amino acids. The V gene's germline CDR1 is LGHNA and CDR2 YSLEER. V gave up 0 bases and J gave up 4 bases, with 12 bases separating them.

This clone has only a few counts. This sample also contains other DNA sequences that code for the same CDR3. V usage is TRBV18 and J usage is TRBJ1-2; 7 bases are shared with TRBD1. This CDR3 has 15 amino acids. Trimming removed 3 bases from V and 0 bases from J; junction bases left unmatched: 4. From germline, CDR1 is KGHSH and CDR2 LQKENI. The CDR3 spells CASSPSQGANYGYTF. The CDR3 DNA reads TGTGCCAGCTCACCGTCGCAGGGGGCTAACTATGGCTACACCTTC.

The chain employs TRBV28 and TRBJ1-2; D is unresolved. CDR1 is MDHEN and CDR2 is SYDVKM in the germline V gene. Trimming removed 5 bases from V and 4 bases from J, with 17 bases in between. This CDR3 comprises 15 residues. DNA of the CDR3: TGTGCCAGCAGTCTTGGATCGGAGACGCTCTATGGCTACACCTTC. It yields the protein CASSLGSETLYGYTF.

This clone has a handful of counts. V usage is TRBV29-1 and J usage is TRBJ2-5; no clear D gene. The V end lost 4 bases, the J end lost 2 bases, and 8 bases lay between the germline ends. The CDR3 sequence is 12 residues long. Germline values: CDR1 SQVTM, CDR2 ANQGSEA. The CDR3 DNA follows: TGCAGCGTTGTAGGTATACAAGAGACCCAGTACTTC. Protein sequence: CSVVGIQETQYF. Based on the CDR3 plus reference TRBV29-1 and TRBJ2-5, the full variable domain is SAVISQKPSRDICQRGTSLTIQCQVDSQVTMMFWYRQQPGQSLTLIATANQGSEATYESGFVIDKFPISRPNLTFSTLTVSNMSPEDSSIYLCSVVGIQETQYFGPGTRLLVL.

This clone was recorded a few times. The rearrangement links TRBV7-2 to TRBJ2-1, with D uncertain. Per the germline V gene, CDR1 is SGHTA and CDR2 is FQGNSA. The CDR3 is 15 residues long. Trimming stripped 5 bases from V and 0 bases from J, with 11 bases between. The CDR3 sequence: CASSVQYSSYNEQFF. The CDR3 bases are TGTGCCAGCAGCGTACAGTATAGCTCCTACAATGAGCAGTTCTTC.

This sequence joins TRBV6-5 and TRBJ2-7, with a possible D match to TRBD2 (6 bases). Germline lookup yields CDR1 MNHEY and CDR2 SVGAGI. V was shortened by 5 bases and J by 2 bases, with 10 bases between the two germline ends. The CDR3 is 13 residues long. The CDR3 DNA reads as TGTGCCAGCAGTCCCGCGGGACCCTACGAGCAGTACTTC. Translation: CASSPAGPYEQYF.

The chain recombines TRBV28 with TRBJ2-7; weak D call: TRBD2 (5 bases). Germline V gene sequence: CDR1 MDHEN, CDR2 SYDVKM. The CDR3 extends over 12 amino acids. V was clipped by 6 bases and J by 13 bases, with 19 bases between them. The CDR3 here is CASSLISEREYF. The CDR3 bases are TGTGCCAGCAGCCTAATCTCAGAGAGGGAATACTTC.

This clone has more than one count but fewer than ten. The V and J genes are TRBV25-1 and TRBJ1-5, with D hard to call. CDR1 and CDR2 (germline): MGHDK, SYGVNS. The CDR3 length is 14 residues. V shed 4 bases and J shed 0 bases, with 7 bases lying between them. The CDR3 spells CASSAEYSNQPQHF. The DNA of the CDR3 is TGTGCCAGCAGTGCTGAATATAGCAATCAGCCCCAGCATTTT.

The CDR3 sequence is CASSLGRGGAGGRETQYF. The CDR3 bases are TGTGCCAGCAGCTTAGGGCGTGGAGGAGCGGGAGGGCGGGAGACCCAGTACTTC. J is TRBJ2-5 and V is TRBV7-9; 10 positions agree with TRBD2. CDR3 size: 18 residues. V was clipped by 1 base and J by 5 bases; unmatched bases: 13. Germline CDR1 reads SEHNR; CDR2 reads FQNEAQ (reference sequence).